This entry lists 15 T cell receptor beta chains sequenced from one sample in a study of T cells in Graves' hyperthyroidism and ophthalmopathy. There were TCR beta CDR3 regions amplified from RNA transcripts. The HTBI primer set was used in a first-round RT-PCR of the TCR CDR3. TCRdb called the multiplex PCR reads again in MiXCR, with one record for every CDR3 protein. The data contain a few hundred thousand distinct CDR3 sequences, roughly 14% of them seen just once; the ten biggest clones take up around 7.3%. Material: blood. These receptors were collected from a woman aged 25 to 39 with Graves' hyperthyroidism.

In its sample, this clonotype was seen many times. This chain links TRBV11-2 with TRBJ1-1; 10 bases match TRBD1. The germline V gene encodes CDR1 SGHAT and CDR2 FQNNGV. J was trimmed by 4 bases and V by 1 base; bases with no gene match: 3. This CDR3 contains 15 residues. The chain's CDR3 is CASSLGGTGATEAFF. The CDR3 nucleotides read TGTGCCAGCAGCTTAGGAGGGACAGGGGCCACTGAAGCTTTCTTT. Full variable domain (outside the CDR3, taken from reference TRBV11-2 and TRBJ1-1): EAGVAQSPRYKIIEKRQSVAFWCNPISGHATLYWYQQILGQGPKLLIQFQNNGVVDDSQLPKDRFSAERLKGVDSTLKIQPAKLEDSAVYLCASSLGGTGATEAFFGQGTRLTVV.

This clonotype has a single count. The gene calls are TRBV7-9 and TRBJ1-3; 9 nucleotides agree with TRBD1. This CDR3 has 19 residues. Trimming took 5 bases from V and 4 from J; bases not matched to a gene: 18. Germline values: CDR1 SEHNR, CDR2 FQNEAQ (reference sequence). Here the CDR3 DNA reads TGTGCCAGCAGCCCCCGCCGGGACAGGGCTCGCCGGGGGGGAAACACCATATATTTT. It specifies CASSPRRDRARRGGNTIYF.

A remark on this clonotype: Given a much more abundant clone one base away, this may be a read error. The gene calls are TRBV3-1 and TRBJ2-7; D remains ambiguous. In germline, CDR1 is LGHDT, CDR2 YNNKEL (reference sequence). The CDR3 spans 12 residues. This CDR3 is CASSQGPGERYF. The CDR3, as DNA: TGTGCCAGCAGCCAAGGCCCCGGAGAGCGGTACTTC.

This clonotype was observed many times. The chain uses TRBV12-5 and TRBJ1-6; 11 positions match TRBD1. Per the germline V gene, CDR1 is LGHNT and CDR2 is FRNRAP. This CDR3 region has 18 residues. Unmatched junction bases numbered 14, after V lost 4 bases and J lost 9 bases. CDR3 loop: CASGSNRDRGFGSSPLHF. In DNA, the CDR3 is TGTGCTAGTGGTTCGAACCGGGACAGGGGGTTCGGAAGTTCACCCCTCCACTTT.

This sequence joins TRBV10-3 and TRBJ2-7; 12 nucleotides match TRBD1. Losses at the gene ends were 0 bases for V and 4 bases for J; bases not matched to a gene: 4. Looked up from germline, CDR1 is ENHRY and CDR2 is SYGVKD. The CDR3 is 16 residues long. CDR3 coding DNA: TGTGCCATCAGTGAGTCCGGGACAGGGGGCTTGTACGAGCAGTACTTC. Its protein product is CAISESGTGGLYEQYF.

As for this clonotype: A much larger clone sits a single nucleotide away, making a read error possible. The chain links TRBV30 to TRBJ2-1; D might be TRBD1 or TRBD2, each matching 6 bases. In germline, CDR1 is GTSNPN, CDR2 SVGIG (reference sequence). The CDR3 extends over 14 amino acids. The CDR3 reads CAWSATGGYNGQFF. For the CDR3, the DNA is TGTGCCTGGAGTGCGACAGGAGGGTACAATGGGCAGTTCTTC. Full variable domain (rest looked up from reference TRBV30 and TRBJ2-1): SQTIHQWPATLVQPVGSPLSLECTVEGTSNPNLYWYRQAAGRGLQLLFYSVGIGQISSEVPQNLSASRPQDRQFILSSKKLLLSDSGFYLCAWSATGGYNGQFFGPGTRLTVL.

This clonotype was seen many times. This rearrangement joins TRBV11-2 to TRBJ2-3, with 13 bases fitting TRBD2. The ends lost 5 bases at V and 5 bases at J; junction bases unmatched: 4. The CDR3 consists of 15 residues. Germline V gives CDR1 SGHAT, CDR2 FQNNGV. The CDR3 loop reads CASSTGLAGVDTQYF. In DNA form, the CDR3 reads TGTGCCAGCAGCACAGGACTAGCGGGAGTAGATACGCAGTATTTT.

This clonotype appeared a few times. This chain joins TRBV27 and TRBJ1-6; TRBD1 agrees at 8 bases. J gave up 7 bases and V 6 bases, and 8 bases lay outside the gene matches. Per the germline V gene, CDR1 is MNHEY and CDR2 is SMNVEV (reference sequence). The CDR3 sequence is 15 residues long. The CDR3 region is CASSSWDRINSPLHF. CDR3 coding DNA: TGTGCCAGCAGCTCCTGGGACAGGATAAATTCACCCCTCCACTTT.

The chain recombines TRBV5-1 with TRBJ2-2, with a weak D call TRBD2 (6 bases). Germline-derived CDR1 and CDR2 are SGHRS and YFSETQ. The CDR3 is made up of 14 amino acids. Trimming pared 2 bases from V and 5 bases from J, leaving 10 bases between. The CDR3 coding sequence is TGCGCCAGCAGCTTACGACGGGAGACCGGGGAGCTGTTTTTT. This gives the protein CASSLRRETGELFF.

This CDR3 is CASSQDRFAGTQYF. The DNA of the CDR3 is TGTGCCAGCAGCCAAGATCGGTTCGCGGGTACGCAGTATTTT. The chain couples TRBV3-1 to TRBJ2-3; tentatively, D is TRBD2 (5 bases). The CDR3 runs to 14 residues. Per germline, CDR1 LGHDT and CDR2 YNNKEL (reference sequence). V dropped 0 bases and J dropped 8 bases, with 12 bases sitting between them.

In its sample, this clonotype was seen many times. Here the CDR3 DNA reads TGCAGTGCGGGGACAAATCTACGAGAGCAGTACTTC. This codes for CSAGTNLREQYF. The chain is built from TRBV20-1 and TRBJ2-7; TRBD1 is a possible D gene (6 bases). Looked up from germline, CDR1 is DFQATT and CDR2 is SNEGSKA (reference sequence). This CDR3 is built from 12 residues. Trimming removed 6 bases at V and 7 bases at J, with 16 bases between.

This clonotype has at least ten counts. The rearrangement uses TRBV7-8 and TRBJ2-7, with 11 bases aligning to TRBD2. Per the germline V gene, CDR1 is SGHVS and CDR2 is FQNEAQ. Unmatched junction bases numbered 8, after V lost 6 bases and J lost 4 bases. CDR3 length: 15 residues. This CDR3 is CASRSLAGGEYEQYF. The CDR3 DNA reads TGTGCCAGCAGGTCCCTAGCGGGAGGCGAATACGAGCAGTACTTC.

This clonotype was seen a few times. The chain couples TRBV7-9 to TRBJ1-2; D possibly corresponds to TRBD1 (6 bases). The CDR3 runs to 14 residues. V was shortened by 5 bases and J by 2 bases, with 12 bases between the two germline ends. Looked up from germline, CDR1 is SEHNR and CDR2 is FQNEAQ (reference sequence). As DNA, the CDR3 is TGTGCCAGCAGCGACTCCACAGGGAACTATGGCTACACCTTC. Its translation: CASSDSTGNYGYTF.

The sample holds many counts of this clonotype. The V and J genes are TRBV7-3 and TRBJ2-1; D gene unclear. The CDR3 length is 15 residues. V gave up 2 bases and J gave up 6 bases, with 14 bases separating them. Germline loops: CDR1 SGHTA, CDR2 FQGTGA. As DNA, the CDR3 is TGTGCCAGCAGCTTAGTCCCTAGTAGGAGCAATGAGCAGTTCTTC. It is translated as CASSLVPSRSNEQFF.

This clonotype occurred many times. The rearrangement joins TRBV2 to TRBJ1-1; possible D gene TRBD1, 6 bases. The CDR3 runs 17 residues. V was cut by 0 bases and J by 5 bases, with 19 bases left in between. Germline V gene lookup returns CDR1 SNHLY and CDR2 FYNNEI. This CDR3 is CASSEARAGITGTEAFF. CDR3 DNA sequence: TGTGCCAGCAGTGAAGCTCGGGCGGGAATTACAGGGACTGAAGCTTTCTTT.